The rows below give T cell receptor beta chains drawn from one sample of a study of blood T cell repertoires in COVID-19. Only in-frame clones appear in the TCRdb table, and some are missing; sequencing was by immunoSEQ multiplex PCR. The repertoire holds under 300,000 clones, with about 85% as singletons. The specimen was peripheral blood. Source of these receptors: a human donor in a cohort sampled during active COVID-19. The CDR3 runs from the conserved cysteine through the conserved F or W. A D gene is named only where the DNA matches it firmly. Rows may omit the clone size; those that give it use once, few, many or a size class.

D,size,V,J,DNA,CDR3
NA,NA,TRBV27,TRBJ2-7,TGTGCCAGCAGTACGGGACTTCGAAGCTCCTACGAGCAGTACTTC,CASSTGLRSSYEQYF
NA,once,TRBV5-8,TRBJ1-2,TGTGCCAGCAGATCCCGACAGCCGACACTTAACTATGGCTACACCTTC,CASRSRQPTLNYGYTF
NA,NA,TRBV28,TRBJ2-1,TGTGCCAGCACCATAAAGTTCTCGTCCTCTACGCAAAATGAGCAGTTCTTC,CASTIKFSSSTQNEQFF
TRBD2,NA,TRBV19,TRBJ2-2,TGTGCCAGTAGTATAGGTGGACTAGCGGGGAACACCGGGGAGCTGTTTTTT,CASSIGGLAGNTGELFF
NA,NA,TRBV12-3/TRBV12-4,TRBJ1-2,TGTGCCAGCAGTTTTGGCAGGGCGTACGGCTACACCTTC,CASSFGRAYGYTF
NA,once,TRBV5-4,TRBJ2-3,TGTGCCAGCAGCCCCCCGGGAGTTGGCACAGATACGCAGTATTTT,CASSPPGVGTDTQYF
NA,NA,TRBV5-4,TRBJ2-5,TGTGCCAGCAGTTCCGCTAGTACAATCCAAGAGACCCAGTACTTC,CASSSASTIQETQYF
NA,NA,TRBV5-6,TRBJ2-5,TGTGCCAGCAGCTTGACAGAAGGGACCCAGTACTTC,CASSLTEGTQYF
NA,NA,TRBV2,TRBJ2-1,TGTGCCAGCAGGCTAAAGCCGAGCTCCTACAATGAGCAGTTCTTC,CASRLKPSSYNEQFF
NA,few,TRBV6-1,TRBJ1-1,TGTGCCAGCAGTGAGGTACAGGAAGCTTTCTTT,CASSEVQEAFF
TRBD1,NA,TRBV10-1,TRBJ2-3,TGCGCCAGCAGATACAGGGGGCACTGCACAGATACGCAGTATTTT,CASRYRGHCTDTQYF
TRBD1,NA,TRBV7-8,TRBJ2-1,TGTGCCAGCAGCTTATTTTGGGGAAAGACCGGGACAGGGAACAATGAGCAGTTCTTC,CASSLFWGKTGTGNNEQFF
NA,once,TRBV6-2/TRBV6-3,TRBJ2-5,TGTGCCAGCAGTTATCTGGGCGGGACCGGGCAAGAGACCCAGTACTTC,CASSYLGGTGQETQYF
TRBD1,NA,TRBV27,TRBJ1-2,TGTGCCAGCAGTTTATTGACAGGGGGTGGCTACACCTTC,CASSLLTGGGYTF
NA,NA,TRBV7-2,TRBJ2-1,TGTGCCAGCAGCACCGGGGTGGCAACCTACAATGAGCAGTTCTTC,CASSTGVATYNEQFF
TRBD1,once,TRBV10-3,TRBJ1-1,TGTGCCATCAGTGAGTCACACAGGGGGCGGGGTGAAGCTTTCTTT,CAISESHRGRGEAFF
NA,NA,TRBV21-1,TRBJ1-1,TGTGCCAGCAGCAAAAGGGGTGACAGGGGCGCGTGGACTGAAGCTTTCTTT,CASSKRGDRGAWTEAFF
TRBD2,NA,TRBV10-3,TRBJ2-7,TGTGCCATCAGTGACCCTAGCGGGAGGACCTACGAGCAGTACTTC,CAISDPSGRTYEQYF
NA,NA,TRBV7-9,TRBJ2-3,TGTGCCAGCAGCTCTCAGGGGCGACATCGGGGAGATACGCAGTATTTT,CASSSQGRHRGDTQYF
TRBD1,NA,TRBV5-8,TRBJ1-6,TGTGCCAGCAGCTTCGAAGACAGGGTGAATTCACCCCTCCACTTT,CASSFEDRVNSPLHF
TRBD2,NA,TRBV19,TRBJ2-3,TGTGCCAGTAGATCTGAGGGACTAGCGGCTTCAGATACGCAGTATTTT,CASRSEGLAASDTQYF
TRBD2,NA,TRBV11-1,TRBJ2-3,TGTGCCAGCAGCTTAAATAGCGGGAGAAGAGATACGCAGTATTTT,CASSLNSGRRDTQYF
TRBD2,NA,TRBV7-9,TRBJ2-2,TGTGCCAGCAGCTTAGGGACTAGCCCCACCGGGGAGCTGTTTTTT,CASSLGTSPTGELFF
NA,NA,TRBV3-1/TRBV3-2,TRBJ1-1,TGTGCCAGCAGCCAAGTCCCAGGGGTGGTCGGCACTGAAGCTTTCTTT,CASSQVPGVVGTEAFF
NA,NA,TRBV10-2,TRBJ1-1,TGCGCCACCTCGGGGGGGTTACGACGGGAATCGAACACTGAAGCTTTCTTT,CATSGGLRRESNTEAFF
NA,NA,TRBV2,TRBJ1-3,TGTGCCAGCAGTGAAACGAGGGCATTTGGAAACACCATATATTTT,CASSETRAFGNTIYF
NA,NA,TRBV7-8,TRBJ1-2,TGTGCCAGCAGCTTAGACAGGTGGACCTCCGTGGAGGGCTACACCTTC,CASSLDRWTSVEGYTF
NA,NA,TRBV5-6,TRBJ1-2,TGTGCCAGCAGCTTGCAGGGGAGCACCTATGGCTACACCTTC,CASSLQGSTYGYTF
TRBD1,NA,TRBV3-1/TRBV3-2,TRBJ2-7,TGTGCCAGCAGCCTATCGACAGGGGGGATAGAGTACTTC,CASSLSTGGIEYF
NA,once,TRBV6-6,TRBJ1-5,TGTGCCAGCAGTTACTCGACTGGAGGCCAGCCCCAGCATTTT,CASSYSTGGQPQHF
TRBD1,NA,TRBV19,TRBJ2-7,TGTGCCAGTAGTATCTGGGGTCTGGACAGGGGCTACGAGCAGTACTTC,CASSIWGLDRGYEQYF
NA,NA,TRBV19,TRBJ1-5,TGTGCCAGTAGCCCCCGCCGGGAGCCCCAGCATTTT,CASSPRREPQHF
NA,once,TRBV5-6,TRBJ2-5,TGTGCCAGCAGCCAACTCCGCGGCGGTCCGGGGGAGACCCAGTACTTC,CASSQLRGGPGETQYF
TRBD1,NA,TRBV5-1,TRBJ2-1,TGCGCCAGCAGCTGGCCAGGGGGTTACAATGAGCAGTTCTTC,CASSWPGGYNEQFF
TRBD2,NA,TRBV29-1,TRBJ2-5,TGCAGCGTTGCCACTAGCGCTAAATTAGCCCAGTACTTC,CSVATSAKLAQYF
NA,NA,TRBV5-1,TRBJ2-1,TGCGCCAGCAGCACAACTTTGGAGAATGAGCAGTTCTTC,CASSTTLENEQFF
NA,NA,TRBV5-1,TRBJ2-1,TGCGCCAGCAGACTTTGGACTGCTTCAAATGAGCAGTTCTTC,CASRLWTASNEQFF
NA,NA,TRBV15,TRBJ1-1,TGTGCCACCAGCCCTCAGGGGCTCGGAACTGAAGCTTTCTTT,CATSPQGLGTEAFF
NA,NA,TRBV4-1,TRBJ2-2,TGCGCCAGCAGCCAACCCCGGGCTAGAGGGCTCACCGGGGAGCTGTTTTTT,CASSQPRARGLTGELFF
NA,NA,TRBV5-1,TRBJ2-7,TGCGCCAGCAGCCGAGATGGGTCAGGGTGGGATGACGAGCAGTACTTC,CASSRDGSGWDDEQYF
TRBD2,NA,TRBV7-9,TRBJ2-5,TGTGCCAGCAGCTTAGCATCCAGCGGGAGGGCTCGAGAGACCCAGTACTTC,CASSLASSGRARETQYF
TRBD1,NA,TRBV6-6,TRBJ1-4,TGTGCCAGCAGTCTGACAGGGTATAATGAAAAACTGTTTTTT,CASSLTGYNEKLFF
TRBD1,many,TRBV6-2/TRBV6-3,TRBJ1-1,TGTGCCAGCAGTTACTCGAACCTACAGGGGGAAGCTTTCTTT,CASSYSNLQGEAFF
TRBD2,NA,TRBV6-2/TRBV6-3,TRBJ2-2,TGTGCCAGCAGTTTCGGTCGACTAGCGACTCTCACCGGGGAGCTGTTTTTT,CASSFGRLATLTGELFF
TRBD2,NA,TRBV4-1,TRBJ2-1,TGCGCCAGCAGCCCCCCTCGGGGGGGCACCCGGCGCTCTGACGAGCAGTTCTTC,CASSPPRGGTRRSDEQFF
TRBD1,once,TRBV5-6,TRBJ1-2,TGTGCCAGCAGCTTGGCTACCGGGACAGCCTATGGCTACACCTTC,CASSLATGTAYGYTF